Listed here is a single TCR beta chain. The sample belongs to a study of control samples from healthy donors and cancer patients. The table came from immunoSEQ multiplex PCR; TCRdb's copy has only in-frame clones and leaves some out. The sample contains 250,000 to 300,000 clones, roughly 87% of which appear only once. Trimming removed 1 base at V and 4 bases at J, with 17 bases between. Germline V gene lookup returns CDR1 SGHTA and CDR2 FQGTGA. CDR3 size: 17 residues. The V and J genes are TRBV7-3 and TRBJ2-1; D might be TRBD1 (6 bases). Sequences were obtained from PBMCs. The sequence came from an older woman with lung cancer. As DNA, the CDR3 is TGTGCCAGCAGCTTAAATGCTGGGGGCGCAGGGTACAATGAGCAGTTCTTC. Its protein is CASSLNAGGAGYNEQFF.